Presented here are 32 T cell receptor beta chains from one specimen sequenced in a study of post-analysis software for immune sequencing data. Presence of unique molecular identifiers characterized the TCR beta cDNA libraries. A single record per CDR3 protein comes from TCRdb applying MiXCR to the PCR reads. This sample carries roughly 800,000 distinct CDR3 sequences, under 60% of them seen once, and the ten largest clones take 4.9%. Findings and limits, study-wide: The study found TRBV5-6, TRBV5-1 and TRBV20-1 among 4 or 5 TRBV segments more frequent in patients than controls.

The antigens for these receptors are not known. Sequencing was done on a sample of blood. Receptors were obtained from a girl between 10 and 17 years old with multiple sclerosis.

CDR3 in amino acids: CASSFGGRDTEAFF. The CDR3 nucleotides are TGTGCCAGCAGTTTCGGGGGGAGGGACACTGAAGCTTTCTTT. The chain combines TRBV12-3 or TRBV12-4 with TRBJ1-1, with a tentative D call TRBD1 (5 bases). Trimming cost V 3 bases and J 3 bases, with 11 bases left between them. The CDR3 length is 14 residues.

J is TRBJ2-5 and V is TRBV20-1; unclear D gene. V was pared by 1 base and J by 4 bases, with 16 bases between. CDR3 length: 15 amino acids. The V gene's germline CDR1 is DFQATT and CDR2 SNEGSKA (reference sequence). CDR3 residues: CSARALLPRGETQYF. Here the CDR3 DNA reads TGCAGTGCTAGAGCGTTACTCCCGAGAGGAGAGACCCAGTACTTC.

This clonotype has a handful of counts. The chain carries TRBV4-1 and TRBJ2-3; possible D gene TRBD2, 6 bases. V lost 3 bases and J lost 3, with 7 bases in between. CDR3 length: 13 residues. CDR1 MGHRA and CDR2 YSYEKL come from the germline V gene. The CDR3 spells CASSHAGTDTQYF. The CDR3 region has the DNA TGCGCCAGCAGCCATGCGGGGACAGATACGCAGTATTTT.

This sequence joins TRBV20-1 and TRBJ2-1; 9 nucleotides align to TRBD2. This CDR3 contains 13 residues. The V gene end was trimmed by 5 bases and the J gene end by 5 bases; junction bases not matched to a gene: 4. The germline gives CDR1 DFQATT, CDR2 SNEGSKA (reference sequence). The CDR3 protein is CSAAAGGHNEQFF. The DNA of the CDR3 is TGCAGTGCTGCAGCGGGGGGACACAATGAGCAGTTCTTC.

The rearrangement links TRBV7-8 to TRBJ2-7; 12 bases align to TRBD2. Germline V gives CDR1 SGHVS, CDR2 FQNEAQ. J gave up 5 bases and V 5 bases, and 10 bases lay outside the gene matches. The CDR3 length is 16 residues. In nucleotides, the CDR3 is TGTGCCAGCAGCCCCTTGACTAGCGGGAGAAGCCACGAGCAGTACTTC. Its translation is CASSPLTSGRSHEQYF. The full variable domain, its missing parts supplied by reference TRBV7-8 and TRBJ2-7, is GAGVSQSPRYKVAKRGQDVALRCDPISGHVSLFWYQQALGQGPEFLTYFQNEAQLDKSGLPSDRFFAERPEGSVSTLKIQRTQQEDSAVYLCASSPLTSGRSHEQYFGPGTRLTVT.

This sequence joins TRBV6-6 and TRBJ2-1; 11 nucleotides agree with TRBD2. The DNA end favors TRBJ2-7, so the J call may be wrong. The germline gives CDR1 MNHNY, CDR2 SVGAGI (reference sequence). This CDR3 comprises 16 residues. The DNA of the CDR3 is TGTGCCAGCAGTTTGGGACTAGCGGAGCCCTACAATGAGCAGTACTTC. Amino acid sequence: CASSLGLAEPYNEQYF.

This clonotype was recorded only once. The CDR3 DNA reads TGCAGCCCTACGACAGGGGAAGAGACCCAGCATTTT. This codes for CSPTTGEETQHF. The chain carries TRBV29-1 and TRBJ1-5; TRBD1 agrees at 8 bases. Trimming cost V 8 bases and J 11 bases; bases outside gene matches: 11. The CDR3 extends over 12 amino acids. Germline lookup yields CDR1 SQVTM and CDR2 ANQGSEA.

This clonotype occurred once. This chain joins TRBV24-1 and TRBJ2-3; D is unresolved. The V end was cut by 1 base, the J end by 2 bases, with 9 bases between. CDR1 KGHDR and CDR2 SFDVKD come from the germline V gene. CDR3 length: 15 residues. The CDR3 DNA is TGTGCCACCAGTGATTTATCGGTAGACACAGATACGCAGTATTTT. Protein product: CATSDLSVDTDTQYF.

This clonotype was counted between two and nine times. The chain uses TRBV6-5 and TRBJ2-5, with TRBD2 identical over 8 bases. The CDR3 runs 13 residues. Germline trimming cut 6 bases from V and 4 bases from J; bases unmatched to any gene: 4. The germline CDR1 and CDR2 sequences are MNHEY and SVGAGI. In DNA form, the CDR3 reads TGTGCCAGCAGAGTAGCGGGACGAGAGACCCAGTACTTC. Translation: CASRVAGRETQYF.

This clonotype was detected a few times. The J gene is TRBJ1-5, the V gene TRBV6-6; D is unclear. Trimming pared 2 bases from V and 1 base from J, leaving 12 bases between. The CDR3 runs 16 residues. The germline gives CDR1 MNHNY, CDR2 SVGAGI (reference sequence). The CDR3, as DNA: TGTGCCAGCAGTTACGCCCGTCAAGGGAGCAATCAGCCCCAGCATTTT. It translates to CASSYARQGSNQPQHF.

The chain recombines TRBV4-3 with TRBJ2-1; tentatively, D is TRBD2 (6 bases). Germline CDR1 and CDR2: LGHNA and YSLEER. The CDR3 totals 13 residues. Trimming stripped 2 bases from V and 9 bases from J, with 11 bases between. The CDR3: CASSQSTSSEQFF. The CDR3 DNA reads as TGCGCCAGCAGCCAATCAACTAGCTCTGAGCAGTTCTTC.

The chain recombines TRBV25-1 with TRBJ2-7; TRBD1 aligns across 12 bases. CDR1 and CDR2 (germline): MGHDK, SYGVNS. V dropped 3 bases and J dropped 11; count of bases not matched to a gene: 8. The CDR3 loop spans 14 amino acids. DNA of the CDR3: TGTGCCAGCAGTGATCCCGGGACAGGGGGCGCGAAGTACTTC. This encodes CASSDPGTGGAKYF.

The V and J genes are TRBV20-1 and TRBJ2-7; D is perhaps TRBD1 (6 bases). The CDR3 runs to 14 residues. The germline gives CDR1 DFQATT, CDR2 SNEGSKA (reference sequence). With 2 bases removed from V and 7 bases from J, the gap between germline ends came to 18 bases. The DNA for the CDR3 is TGCAGTGCTAGAAGGCAGGGGTTGCACAATGAGCAGTACTTC. This gives the protein CSARRQGLHNEQYF.

The chain has TRBV5-4 and TRBJ1-4, with a tentative D call TRBD1 (5 bases). Germline-derived CDR1 and CDR2 are SGHNT and YYREEE (reference sequence). The CDR3 contains 15 residues. Trimming pared 3 bases from V and 5 bases from J, leaving 14 bases between. The CDR3 loop is CASSWTTEPNEKLFF. In DNA form, the CDR3 reads TGTGCCAGCAGCTGGACGACAGAACCGAATGAAAAACTGTTTTTT.

The chain recombines TRBV7-2 with TRBJ2-5, with 10 bases that match TRBD2. The V gene's germline CDR1 is SGHTA and CDR2 FQGNSA. CDR3 length: 15 amino acids. Trimming at V came to 0 bases and at J to 11 bases, leaving 9 bases not matched to a gene. In DNA form, the CDR3 reads TGTGCCAGCAGCTTAGCTACTAGCGGGGACAATGAGCAGTACTTC. This gives the protein CASSLATSGDNEQYF.

This clonotype showed up many times. V usage is TRBV12-3 or TRBV12-4 and J usage is TRBJ1-2, with 8 bases identical to TRBD1. The CDR3 covers 15 residues. With V trimmed by 0 bases and J by 8 bases, 8 bases remained unmatched. CDR3 coding DNA: TGTGCCAGCAGTTTAGCGATTCAGGGGGCGGGCGGCTACACCTTC. Translation gives CASSLAIQGAGGYTF.

The V call is TRBV29-1, the J call TRBJ1-1, with TRBD1 as a possible D gene (6 bases). The CDR3 runs to 11 residues. Trimming left V 4 bases short and J 6 bases short, with 9 bases between. The germline V gene encodes CDR1 SQVTM and CDR2 ANQGSEA. The CDR3 DNA reads TGCAGCGTTGTAGAGGGGGCTGAAGCTTTCTTT. It yields the protein CSVVEGAEAFF. Variable domain in full (rest from reference TRBV29-1 and TRBJ1-1): SAVISQKPSRDICQRGTSLTIQCQVDSQVTMMFWYRQQPGQSLTLIATANQGSEATYESGFVIDKFPISRPNLTFSTLTVSNMSPEDSSIYLCSVVEGAEAFFGQGTRLTVV.

This clonotype occurred many times. The chain is built from TRBV6-1 and TRBJ2-1; TRBD1 matches 7 bases. The CDR3 has 15 residues. Germline CDR1 reads MNHNS; CDR2 reads SASEGT. With V trimmed by 3 bases and J by 8 bases, 10 bases remained unmatched. The CDR3 here is CASSDDRVLGDEQFF. The CDR3 DNA follows: TGTGCCAGCAGTGACGACAGGGTTCTGGGGGATGAGCAGTTCTTC.

There are a few counts of this clonotype. This chain connects TRBV20-1 to TRBJ1-1; perhaps TRBD1 as D (6 bases). V shed 6 bases and J shed 1 base, with 15 bases lying between them. Germline V gives CDR1 DFQATT, CDR2 SNEGSKA (reference sequence). This CDR3 has 14 amino acids. CDR3 in DNA: TGCAGTGCCACCTCCCCGACAGGGAACACTGAAGCTTTCTTT. The encoded protein is CSATSPTGNTEAFF.

The V call is TRBV7-9, the J call TRBJ2-5, with TRBD1 as a possible D gene (6 bases). The CDR3 has 13 residues. The germline V gene has CDR1 SEHNR and CDR2 FQNEAQ (reference sequence). Trimming cost V 8 bases and J 1 base, with 11 bases left between them. In DNA, the CDR3 is TGTGCCAGCGATAGGGGGACCCAAGAGACCCAGTACTTC. Translated: CASDRGTQETQYF.

The chain joins TRBV11-3 to TRBJ2-1; D perhaps matches TRBD1 (7 bases). Germline V lookup: CDR1 SGHNT, CDR2 YENEEA. The CDR3 is made up of 17 amino acids. Trimming removed 5 bases from V and 7 bases from J, with 24 bases in between. CDR3 loop: CASSTGGGGEFMNEQFF. CDR3 DNA: TGTGCCAGCAGCACAGGCGGAGGGGGCGAATTTATGAATGAGCAGTTCTTC.

This clonotype was observed at least ten times. The chain combines TRBV5-1 with TRBJ2-6; D is unclear. Germline V lookup: CDR1 SGHRS, CDR2 YFSETQ. There are 15 residues in the CDR3. V was cut by 1 base and J by 0 bases, with 5 bases left in between. CDR3 sequence: CASSLQSSGANVLTF. The CDR3 coding sequence is TGCGCCAGCAGCTTGCAGAGCTCTGGGGCCAACGTCCTGACTTTC.

V gene TRBV24-1 combines with J gene TRBJ2-1; possibly TRBD1 for D (6 bases). The CDR3 loop spans 15 amino acids. Germline assignment: CDR1 KGHDR and CDR2 SFDVKD. The V end was cut by 1 base, the J end by 5 bases, with 11 bases between. CDR3 in DNA: TGTGCCACCAGTGATTTAATGGACAGAGACAATGAGCAGTTCTTC. Translating it yields CATSDLMDRDNEQFF.

A single count supports this clonotype. The rearrangement uses TRBV6-5 and TRBJ2-1; D remains ambiguous. The germline CDR1 and CDR2 sequences are MNHEY and SVGAGI. The CDR3 extends over 15 amino acids. The ends were cut back, 4 bases at V and 1 base at J, with 11 bases in the middle. Here the CDR3 reads CASSSEDPSYNEQFF. CDR3 bases: TGTGCCAGCAGTTCCGAGGACCCTTCCTACAATGAGCAGTTCTTC.

The genes are TRBV7-2 and TRBJ2-1; 8 nucleotides match TRBD1. Germline trimming cut 1 base from V and 6 bases from J; bases unmatched to any gene: 5. The CDR3 runs 15 residues. Per the germline V gene, CDR1 is SGHTA and CDR2 is FQGNSA. This CDR3 is CASSLVTGVRNEQFF. Here the CDR3 DNA reads TGTGCCAGCAGCTTAGTGACAGGGGTTCGCAATGAGCAGTTCTTC.

This clonotype has a handful of counts. The V and J genes are TRBV29-1 and TRBJ2-7; 11 nucleotides match TRBD2. CDR1 and CDR2 from the germline V gene are SQVTM and ANQGSEA. The CDR3 extends over 15 amino acids. The trim removed 3 bases at V and 3 bases at J, leaving 7 bases unmatched. This chain's CDR3 is CSVERLAGLFYEQYF. The CDR3 region has the DNA TGCAGCGTTGAGAGACTAGCGGGGCTCTTCTACGAGCAGTACTTC.

The CDR3 is CASSGRDRDYEQYF. DNA for the CDR3: TGTGCCAGCAGCGGGCGGGACAGGGACTACGAGCAGTACTTC. This chain uses TRBV6-5 with TRBJ2-7; 9 bases match TRBD1. The junction had 6 bases not matched to a gene; V was cut back by 6 bases and J by 3 bases. The CDR3 is 14 residues long. Germline-derived CDR1 and CDR2 are MNHEY and SVGAGI.

The chain recombines TRBV6-6 with TRBJ1-5; D not certain. CDR1 MNHNY and CDR2 SVGAGI come from the germline V gene (reference sequence). The germline V and J ends were trimmed by 6 bases and 4 bases, with 13 bases remaining between them. CDR3 length: 14 residues. The chain's CDR3 is CASRSQSFNQPQHF. CDR3 in DNA: TGTGCCAGCAGGTCTCAGTCCTTTAATCAGCCCCAGCATTTT.

The rearrangement uses TRBV21-1 and TRBJ2-4; TRBD1, the table's D call, lacks a check against the DNA. TRBV21-1 is reported as a pseudogene. The CDR3 extends over 16 amino acids. This chain's CDR3 is CASSPRPGQGTREQYF. Here the CDR3 DNA reads TGTGCCAGCAGCCCTCGACCGGGACAGGGCACACGAGAGCAGTACTTC.

V gene TRBV24-1 combines with J gene TRBJ2-1, with 8 bases that match TRBD1. CDR3 length equals 16 residues. V shed 4 bases, J shed 3 bases, and the junction held 7 bases outside the gene matches. Germline V gene data show CDR1 as KGHDR and CDR2 as SFDVKD. Here the CDR3 DNA reads TGTGCCACCAGTGACCCAGGACAGGGTGACTACAATGAGCAGTTCTTC. Its protein is CATSDPGQGDYNEQFF.

This chain connects TRBV20-1 to TRBJ1-1; D not certain. The CDR3 is 13 amino acids. The V end lost 2 bases, the J end lost 5 bases, and 12 bases lay between the germline ends. Germline V lookup: CDR1 DFQATT, CDR2 SNEGSKA (reference sequence). The CDR3 nucleotides are TGCAGTGCTAGATCAGCCGAACGGACTGAAGCTTTCTTT. Protein product: CSARSAERTEAFF.

The rearrangement links TRBV29-1 to TRBJ2-1; a possible D gene is TRBD2 (6 bases). In germline, CDR1 is SQVTM, CDR2 ANQGSEA. This CDR3 region has 13 residues. With 5 bases removed from V and 0 bases from J, the gap between germline ends came to 8 bases. In DNA form, the CDR3 reads TGCAGCGTTCCGGGGGACTCCTACAATGAGCAGTTCTTC. Amino acid sequence: CSVPGDSYNEQFF.